These T cell receptor beta chains were read from a single sample in a study of blood T cell repertoires in COVID-19. Only in-frame clones appear in the TCRdb table, and some are missing; sequencing was by immunoSEQ multiplex PCR. The data hold 100,000 to 150,000 clones, with 78% observed a single time. Input material: peripheral blood. The source of these receptors is a man in his 70s with acute or convalescent COVID-19. CDR3s include the opening cysteine and the closing phenylalanine or tryptophan. Each record gives: V gene, D gene, CDR3 protein. The D gene is left open where the match is weak.

TRBV5-6,-,CASRFLARVQGYTF
TRBV19,-,CASSIYPRDTYLAGNTIYF
TRBV7-9,TRBD1,CASSRTGGDQETQYF
TRBV7-7,TRBD1,CASAPTGGYEQYF
TRBV4-1,TRBD1,CASSQDLGQGLGWGQPQHF
TRBV4-3,-,CASSQTGGTDTQYF
TRBV14,TRBD1,CASSAQGNQPQHF
TRBV9,-,CASSVRQTNTGELFF
TRBV10-3,-,CAIRQGGNTEAFF
TRBV6-5,TRBD1,CASSYSGDSYQPQHF
TRBV10-3,-,CAISGGLNNQPQHF
TRBV30,TRBD1,CAWSVRSGGSSGYTF
TRBV6-6,TRBD1,CASRLTGGPEAFF
TRBV5-4,TRBD1,CASSEDRGGTEAFF
TRBV5-1,-,CASSPRTSTDTQYF
TRBV9,-,CASSAPRGYGYTF
TRBV5-4,-,CASSLVGRVNYGYTF
TRBV29-1,TRBD1,CSVGTGGIGEKLFF
TRBV18,-,CASSLQRLNTEAFF
TRBV7-2,-,CASSLEPADTQYF
TRBV10-1,TRBD2,CASWNPGGNQETQYF
TRBV7-2,TRBD2,CASTGLAGARGRLFF
TRBV19,-,CASSIVGRGNTEAFF
TRBV4-3,-,CASSFSGANTEAFF
TRBV6-2/TRBV6-3,-,CASSYWGQNDQPQHF
TRBV7-3,TRBD1,CASSLTAGGQETQYF
TRBV24-1,TRBD1,CATNLPQGDYGYTF
TRBV28,TRBD1,CASGDRGYGYTF
TRBV9,-,CASSVPGTVIDNEQFF
TRBV4-3,TRBD1,CASTWTGSRIGTGELFF
TRBV2,-,CASSEIRGENGYTF
TRBV4-1,-,CASSQGTATGGETQYF
TRBV7-2,TRBD1,CASSSGQGPNTEAFF
TRBV30,-,CAWSGGLAEAFF
TRBV7-2,-,CASSPNRVLNYGYTF
TRBV5-1,-,CASSAPSQGLNTEAFF
TRBV7-9,-,CASSLREDSTDTQYF
TRBV2,-,CASSGQFGNDGYTF
TRBV28,TRBD2,CASSPTSGTDTQYF
TRBV2,-,CANGVNYGYTF
TRBV7-9,-,CASSLEPGVQPQHF
TRBV4-1,TRBD1,CASSQGILGQDQPQHF
TRBV18,-,CASSPTSTDQPQHF